Listed below are T cell receptor beta chains from one sample, sequenced in a study of blood T cell repertoires in COVID-19. Some clones are missing from TCRdb's copy, which holds only in-frame ones; the method was immunoSEQ multiplex PCR. Of 250,000 to 300,000 clones listed, 80% to 90% are singletons. The sequencing sample was made of PBMCs or T cells enriched from blood (not recorded which). These receptors all come from a woman in her forties or fifties who had recovered from COVID-19. Each CDR3 is given with its conserved first and last residue. D genes are given only for firm matches. Clone size is stated in some rows and not others, as once, few, many or a class when expanded.

TRBV3-1/TRBV3-2	NA	TRBJ2-1	NA	TGTGCCAGCAGCCAAGTCCCGGGCTCCTACAATGAGCAGTTCTTC	CASSQVPGSYNEQFF
TRBV29-1	NA	TRBJ2-3	TRBD2	TGCAGCGTTGGTCAGAGCGGGAGTTCTGCAGATACGCAGTATTTT	CSVGQSGSSADTQYF
TRBV27	NA	TRBJ1-1	TRBD1	TGTGCCAGCACCGCGTTTCCGGGACAGGGAACTGAAGCTTTCTTT	CASTAFPGQGTEAFF
TRBV25-1	NA	TRBJ2-4	TRBD1	TGTGCCAGCAGTGAATTTCGGACAGGGGAAAACATTCAGTACTTC	CASSEFRTGENIQYF
TRBV27	NA	TRBJ1-4	TRBD1	TGTGCCAGCAGGTACACAGGGGTCACTAATGAAAAACTGTTTTTT	CASRYTGVTNEKLFF
TRBV28	NA	TRBJ2-7	NA	TGTGCCAGCACCGTCCCAGGGGTATACGAGCAGTACTTC	CASTVPGVYEQYF
TRBV7-9	NA	TRBJ2-1	TRBD2	TGTGCCAGCAGCCCTTTGTACCCTCCGGGACTAGGGGTCCACAATGAGCAGTTCTTC	CASSPLYPPGLGVHNEQFF
TRBV29-1	NA	TRBJ1-3	NA	TGCAGCGTCCGAGGCTCTGGAAACACCATATATTTT	CSVRGSGNTIYF
TRBV2	NA	TRBJ1-1	TRBD1	TGTGCCAGCCTCAGGGACAGGGGCACTGAAGCTTTCTTT	CASLRDRGTEAFF
TRBV29-1	NA	TRBJ1-2	TRBD1	TGCAGCGTCCTACACAGGGGTAACTATGGCTACACCTTC	CSVLHRGNYGYTF
TRBV5-1	NA	TRBJ2-7	NA	TGCGCCAGTACGGACAGCTCAATCTCCTACGAGCAGTACTTC	CASTDSSISYEQYF
TRBV29-1	NA	TRBJ1-2	NA	TGCAGCGTCACGCGGGACCGAATTGACTATGGCTACACCTTC	CSVTRDRIDYGYTF
TRBV10-1	once	TRBJ1-1	TRBD1	TGCGCCAGCAGTGCTTCCCGCCGGGACAGGGCGGTGAAAACTGAAGCTTTCTTT	CASSASRRDRAVKTEAFF
TRBV18	NA	TRBJ1-3	TRBD1	TGTGCCAGCTCACCACCGGCGGGACAGGGGGCAAACACCATATATTTT	CASSPPAGQGANTIYF
TRBV6-5	NA	TRBJ2-7	NA	TGTGCCAGCAGTTACTCGTTGGAAAGCCGGCCGGGGCAGTACTTC	CASSYSLESRPGQYF
TRBV4-2	NA	TRBJ2-3	NA	TGTGCCAGCAGCCAGAGAAGCACAGATACGCAGTATTTT	CASSQRSTDTQYF
TRBV5-1	NA	TRBJ2-3	NA	TGCGCCAGCAGCTTGGTCCAGCGGACCACAGATACGCAGTATTTT	CASSLVQRTTDTQYF